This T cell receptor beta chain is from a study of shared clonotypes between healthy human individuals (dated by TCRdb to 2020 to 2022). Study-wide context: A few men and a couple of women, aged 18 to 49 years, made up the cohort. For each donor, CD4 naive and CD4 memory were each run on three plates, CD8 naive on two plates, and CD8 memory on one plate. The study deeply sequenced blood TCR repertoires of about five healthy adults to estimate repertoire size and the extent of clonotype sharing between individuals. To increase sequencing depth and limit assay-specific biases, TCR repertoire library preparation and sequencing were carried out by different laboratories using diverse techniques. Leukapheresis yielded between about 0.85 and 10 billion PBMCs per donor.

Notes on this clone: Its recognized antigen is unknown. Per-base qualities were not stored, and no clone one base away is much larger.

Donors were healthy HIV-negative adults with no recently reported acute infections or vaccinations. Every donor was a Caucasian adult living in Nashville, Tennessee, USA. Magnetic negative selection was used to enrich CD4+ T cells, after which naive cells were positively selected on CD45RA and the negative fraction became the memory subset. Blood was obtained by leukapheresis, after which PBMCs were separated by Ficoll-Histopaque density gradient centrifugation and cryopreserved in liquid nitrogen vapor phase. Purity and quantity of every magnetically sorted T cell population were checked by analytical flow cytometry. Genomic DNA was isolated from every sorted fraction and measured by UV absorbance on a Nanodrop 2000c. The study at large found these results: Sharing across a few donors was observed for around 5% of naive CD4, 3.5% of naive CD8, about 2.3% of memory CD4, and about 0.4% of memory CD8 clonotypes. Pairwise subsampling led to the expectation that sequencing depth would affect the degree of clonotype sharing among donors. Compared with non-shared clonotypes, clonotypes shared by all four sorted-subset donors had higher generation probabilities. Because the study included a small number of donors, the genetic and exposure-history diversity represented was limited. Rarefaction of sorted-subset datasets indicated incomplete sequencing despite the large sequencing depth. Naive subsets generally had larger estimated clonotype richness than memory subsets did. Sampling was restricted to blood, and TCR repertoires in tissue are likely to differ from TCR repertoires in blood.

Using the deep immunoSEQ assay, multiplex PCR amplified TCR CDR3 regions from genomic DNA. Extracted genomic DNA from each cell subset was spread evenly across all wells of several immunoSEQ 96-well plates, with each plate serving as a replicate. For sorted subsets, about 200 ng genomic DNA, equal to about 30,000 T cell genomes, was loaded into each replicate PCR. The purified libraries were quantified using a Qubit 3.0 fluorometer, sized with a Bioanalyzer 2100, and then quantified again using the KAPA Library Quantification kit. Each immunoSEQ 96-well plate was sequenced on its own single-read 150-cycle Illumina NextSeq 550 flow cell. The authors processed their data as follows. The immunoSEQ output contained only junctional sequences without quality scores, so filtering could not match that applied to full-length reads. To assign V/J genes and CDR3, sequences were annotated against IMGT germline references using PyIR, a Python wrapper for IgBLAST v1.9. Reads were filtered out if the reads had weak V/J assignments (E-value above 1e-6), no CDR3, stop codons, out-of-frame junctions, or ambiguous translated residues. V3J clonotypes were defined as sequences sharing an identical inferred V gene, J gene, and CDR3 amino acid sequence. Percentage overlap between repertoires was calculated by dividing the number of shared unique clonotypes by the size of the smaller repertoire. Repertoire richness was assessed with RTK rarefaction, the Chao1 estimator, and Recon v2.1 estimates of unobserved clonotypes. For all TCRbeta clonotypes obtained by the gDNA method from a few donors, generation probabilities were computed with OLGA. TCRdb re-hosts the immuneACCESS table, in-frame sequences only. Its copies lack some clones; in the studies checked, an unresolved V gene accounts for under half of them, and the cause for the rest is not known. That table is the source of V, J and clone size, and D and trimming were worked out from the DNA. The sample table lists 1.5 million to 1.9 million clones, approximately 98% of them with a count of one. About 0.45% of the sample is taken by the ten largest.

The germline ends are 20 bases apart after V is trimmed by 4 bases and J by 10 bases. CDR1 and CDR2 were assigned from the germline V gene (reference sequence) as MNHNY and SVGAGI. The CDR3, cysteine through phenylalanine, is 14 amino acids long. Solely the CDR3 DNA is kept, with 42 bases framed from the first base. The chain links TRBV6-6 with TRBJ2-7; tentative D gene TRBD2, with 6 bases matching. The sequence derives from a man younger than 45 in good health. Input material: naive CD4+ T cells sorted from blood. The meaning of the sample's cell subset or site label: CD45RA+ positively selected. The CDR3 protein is CASSSSGLINSQYF. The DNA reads TGTGCCAGCAGTTCCTCTGGACTAATTAATAGCCAGTACTTC.